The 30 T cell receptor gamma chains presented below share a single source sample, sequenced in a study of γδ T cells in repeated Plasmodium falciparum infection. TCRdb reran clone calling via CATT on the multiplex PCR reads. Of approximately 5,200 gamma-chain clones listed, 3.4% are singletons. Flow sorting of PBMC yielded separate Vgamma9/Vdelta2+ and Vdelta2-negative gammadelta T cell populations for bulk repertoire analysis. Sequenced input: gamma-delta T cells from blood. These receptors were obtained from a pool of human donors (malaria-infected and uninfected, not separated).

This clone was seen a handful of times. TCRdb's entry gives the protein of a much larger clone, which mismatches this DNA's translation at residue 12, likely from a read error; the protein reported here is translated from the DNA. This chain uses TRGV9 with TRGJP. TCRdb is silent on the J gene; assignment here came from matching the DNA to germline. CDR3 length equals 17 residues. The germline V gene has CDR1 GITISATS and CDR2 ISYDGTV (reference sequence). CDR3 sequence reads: CALWDQGEGLGEKIKVF. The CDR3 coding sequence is TGTGCCTTGTGGGATCAGGGAGAAGGGTTGGGCGAAAAAATCAAGGTATTT.

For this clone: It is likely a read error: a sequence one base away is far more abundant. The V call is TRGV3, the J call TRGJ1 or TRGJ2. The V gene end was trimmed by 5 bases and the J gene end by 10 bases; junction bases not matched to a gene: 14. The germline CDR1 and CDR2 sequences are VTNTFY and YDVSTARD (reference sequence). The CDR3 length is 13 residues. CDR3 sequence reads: CATWGPPAYKKLF. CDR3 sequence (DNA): TGTGCCACCTGGGGCCCCCCGGCCTACAAGAAACTCTTT.

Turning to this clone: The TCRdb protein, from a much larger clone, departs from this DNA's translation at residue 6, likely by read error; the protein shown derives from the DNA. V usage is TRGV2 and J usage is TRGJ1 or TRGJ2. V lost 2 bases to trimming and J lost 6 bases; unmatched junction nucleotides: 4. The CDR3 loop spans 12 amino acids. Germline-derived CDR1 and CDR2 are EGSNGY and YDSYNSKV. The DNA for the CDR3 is TGTGCCACCTGGGACGCCGTTTATAAGAAACTCTTT. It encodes CATWDAVYKKLF.

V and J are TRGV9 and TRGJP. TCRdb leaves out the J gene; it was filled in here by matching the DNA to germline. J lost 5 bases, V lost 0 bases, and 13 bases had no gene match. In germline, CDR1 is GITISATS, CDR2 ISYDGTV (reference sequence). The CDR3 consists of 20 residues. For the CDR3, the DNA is TGTGCCTTGTGGGAGGTGCCACAAGTCGGAAAAGAGTTGGGCAAAAAAATCAAGGTATTT. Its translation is CALWEVPQVGKELGKKIKVF.

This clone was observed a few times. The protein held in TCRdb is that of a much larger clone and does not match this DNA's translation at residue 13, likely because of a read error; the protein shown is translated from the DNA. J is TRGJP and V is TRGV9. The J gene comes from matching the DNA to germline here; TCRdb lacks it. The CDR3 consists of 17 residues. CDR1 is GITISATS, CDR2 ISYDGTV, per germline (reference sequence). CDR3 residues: CALWEVHAELGKRIKVF. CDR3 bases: TGTGCCTTGTGGGAGGTGCACGCGGAGTTGGGCAAAAGAATCAAGGTATTT.

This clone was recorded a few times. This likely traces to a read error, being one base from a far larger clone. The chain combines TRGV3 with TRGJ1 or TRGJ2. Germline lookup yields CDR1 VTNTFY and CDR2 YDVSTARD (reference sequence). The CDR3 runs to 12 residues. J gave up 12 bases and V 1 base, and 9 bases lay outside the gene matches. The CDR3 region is CATWDSTDGKLF. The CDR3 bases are TGTGCCACCTGGGACAGTACTGACGGGAAACTCTTT.

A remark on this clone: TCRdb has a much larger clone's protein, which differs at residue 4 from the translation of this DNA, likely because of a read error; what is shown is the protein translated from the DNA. CDR3 sequence: CALRDHCCGEQHLLSQVSIGRIQHF. The CDR3 DNA reads as TGTGCCTTGCGGGACCATTGTTGTGGGGAACAACACTTGTTGTCACAGGTAAGTATCGGAAGAATACAACATTTC. No J gene was assigned, while the V gene was called as TRGV9. Germline CDR1 and CDR2: GITISATS and ISYDGTV (reference sequence). The CDR3 is made up of 25 amino acids.

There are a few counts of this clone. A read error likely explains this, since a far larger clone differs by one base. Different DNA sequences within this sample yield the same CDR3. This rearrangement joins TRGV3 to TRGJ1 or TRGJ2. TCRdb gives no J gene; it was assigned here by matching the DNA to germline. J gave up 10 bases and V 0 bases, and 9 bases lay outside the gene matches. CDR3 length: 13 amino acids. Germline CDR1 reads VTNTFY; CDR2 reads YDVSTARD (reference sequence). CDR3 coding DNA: TGTGCCACCTGGGACAGGCGTCGGTACAAGAAACTCTTT. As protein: CATWDRRRYKKLF.

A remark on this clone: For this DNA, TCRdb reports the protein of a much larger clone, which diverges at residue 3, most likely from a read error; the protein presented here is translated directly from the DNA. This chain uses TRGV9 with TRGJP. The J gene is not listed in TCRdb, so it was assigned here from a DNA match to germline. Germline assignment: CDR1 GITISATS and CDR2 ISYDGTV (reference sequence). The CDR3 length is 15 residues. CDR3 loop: CASWEVVLGKKIKVF. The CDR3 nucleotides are TGTGCCTCGTGGGAGGTGGTGTTGGGCAAAAAAATCAAGGTATTT.

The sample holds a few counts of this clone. The CDR3 reads CALWEVHKKLF. The CDR3 nucleotides are TGTGCCTTGTGGGAGGTGCATAAGAAACTCTTT. The chain recombines TRGV9 with TRGJ1 or TRGJ2. The CDR3 is made up of 11 amino acids. V dropped 0 bases and J dropped 8; count of bases not matched to a gene: 1. The germline gives CDR1 GITISATS, CDR2 ISYDGTV (reference sequence).

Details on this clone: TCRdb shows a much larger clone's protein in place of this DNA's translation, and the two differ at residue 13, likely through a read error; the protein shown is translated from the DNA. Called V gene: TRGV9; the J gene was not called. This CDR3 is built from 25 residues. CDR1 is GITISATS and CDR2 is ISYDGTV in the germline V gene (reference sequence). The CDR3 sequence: CALWDHCCGEQHSLSQVSIGRIQHF. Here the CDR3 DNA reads TGTGCCTTGTGGGACCATTGTTGTGGGGAACAACACTCGTTGTCACAGGTAAGTATCGGAAGAATACAACATTTC.

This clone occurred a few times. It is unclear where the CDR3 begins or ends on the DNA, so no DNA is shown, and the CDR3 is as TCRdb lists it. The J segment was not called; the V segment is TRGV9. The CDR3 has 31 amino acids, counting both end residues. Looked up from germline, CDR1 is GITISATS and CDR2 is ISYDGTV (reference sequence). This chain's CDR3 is CALWDQVIIRNSLAVEQHLLSQVSIGRIQHF.

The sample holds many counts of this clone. The CDR3 here is CALWEADQELGKKIKVF. The CDR3 DNA reads TGTGCCTTGTGGGAGGCTGATCAAGAGTTGGGCAAAAAAATCAAGGTATTT. The chain joins TRGV9 to TRGJP. The CDR3 contains 17 residues. The germline V gene has CDR1 GITISATS and CDR2 ISYDGTV (reference sequence). J was trimmed by 4 bases and V by 2 bases; bases with no gene match: 5.

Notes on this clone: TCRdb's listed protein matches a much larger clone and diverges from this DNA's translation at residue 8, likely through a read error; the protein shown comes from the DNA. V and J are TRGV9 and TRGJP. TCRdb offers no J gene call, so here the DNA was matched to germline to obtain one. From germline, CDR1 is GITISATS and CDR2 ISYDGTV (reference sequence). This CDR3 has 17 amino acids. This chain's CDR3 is CALWEQRHELGKKIKVF. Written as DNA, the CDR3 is TGTGCCTTGTGGGAGCAAAGGCATGAGTTGGGCAAAAAAATCAAGGTATTT.

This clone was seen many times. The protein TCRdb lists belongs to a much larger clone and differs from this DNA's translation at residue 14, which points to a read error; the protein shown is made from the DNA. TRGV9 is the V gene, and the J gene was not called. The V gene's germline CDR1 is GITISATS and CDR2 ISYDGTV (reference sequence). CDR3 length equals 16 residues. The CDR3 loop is CALWEVQELGKKIEVF. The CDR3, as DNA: TGTGCCTTGTGGGAGGTGCAAGAGTTGGGCAAAAAAATCGAGGTATTT.

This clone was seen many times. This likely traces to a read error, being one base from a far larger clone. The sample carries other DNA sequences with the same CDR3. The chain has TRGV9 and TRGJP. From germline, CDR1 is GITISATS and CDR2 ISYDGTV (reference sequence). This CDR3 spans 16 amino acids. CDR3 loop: CALWEVQELGKKIKVF. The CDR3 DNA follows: TGTGCCTTGTGGGAGGTGCAAGAGCTGGGCAAAAAAATCAAGGTATTT.

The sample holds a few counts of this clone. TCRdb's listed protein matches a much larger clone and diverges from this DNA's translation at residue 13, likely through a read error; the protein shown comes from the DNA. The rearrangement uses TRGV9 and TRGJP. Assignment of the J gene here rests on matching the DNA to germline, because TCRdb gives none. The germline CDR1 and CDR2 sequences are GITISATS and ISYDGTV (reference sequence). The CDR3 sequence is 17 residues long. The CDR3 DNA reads TGTGCCTTGTGGGAGGTGCAGGGTGAGTTGGGCAAAGAAATCAAGGTATTT. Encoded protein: CALWEVQGELGKEIKVF.

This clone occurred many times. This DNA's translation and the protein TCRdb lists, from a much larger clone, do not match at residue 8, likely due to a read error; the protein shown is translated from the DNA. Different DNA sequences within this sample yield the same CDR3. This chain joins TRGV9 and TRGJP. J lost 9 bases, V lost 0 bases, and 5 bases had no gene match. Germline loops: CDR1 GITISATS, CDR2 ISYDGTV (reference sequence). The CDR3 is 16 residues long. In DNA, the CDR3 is TGTGCCTTGTGGGAGGTGCAGGGGTTGGGCAAAAAAATCAAGGTATTT. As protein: CALWEVQGLGKKIKVF.

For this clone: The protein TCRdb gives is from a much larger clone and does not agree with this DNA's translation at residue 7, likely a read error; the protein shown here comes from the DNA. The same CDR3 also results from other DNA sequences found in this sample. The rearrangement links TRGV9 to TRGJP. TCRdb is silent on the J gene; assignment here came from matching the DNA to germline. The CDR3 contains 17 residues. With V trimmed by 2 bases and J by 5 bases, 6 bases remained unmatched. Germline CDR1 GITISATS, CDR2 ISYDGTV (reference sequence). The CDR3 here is CALWEAKKELGKKIKVF. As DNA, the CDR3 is TGTGCCTTGTGGGAGGCCAAAAAAGAGTTGGGCAAAAAAATCAAGGTATTT.

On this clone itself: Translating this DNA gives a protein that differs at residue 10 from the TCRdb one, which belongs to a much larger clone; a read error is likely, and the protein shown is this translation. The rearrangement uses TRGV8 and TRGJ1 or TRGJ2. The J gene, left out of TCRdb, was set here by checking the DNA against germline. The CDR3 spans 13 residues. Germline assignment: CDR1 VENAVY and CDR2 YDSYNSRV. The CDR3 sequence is CATWVQDYYRKLF. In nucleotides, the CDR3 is TGTGCCACCTGGGTTCAGGATTATTATAGGAAACTCTTT.

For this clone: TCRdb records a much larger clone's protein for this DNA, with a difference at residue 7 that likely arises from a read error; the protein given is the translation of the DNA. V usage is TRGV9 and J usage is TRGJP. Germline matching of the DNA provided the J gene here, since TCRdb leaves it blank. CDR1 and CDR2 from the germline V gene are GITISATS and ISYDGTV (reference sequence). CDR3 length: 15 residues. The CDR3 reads CALWSQGLGKKIKVF. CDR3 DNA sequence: TGTGCCTTGTGGTCGCAAGGGTTGGGCAAAAAAATCAAGGTATTT.

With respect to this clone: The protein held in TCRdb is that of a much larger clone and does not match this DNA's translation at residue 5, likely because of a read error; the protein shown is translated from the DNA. DNA of the CDR3: TGTGCCTTGTGGGGGGTGACTCAAGAGTTGGGCAAAAAAATCAAGGTATTT. Amino acid sequence: CALWGVTQELGKKIKVF. The chain combines TRGV9 with TRGJP. TCRdb records no J gene; here it was assigned by comparing the DNA to germline. The CDR3 is 17 residues long. Germline V gene data show CDR1 as GITISATS and CDR2 as ISYDGTV (reference sequence).

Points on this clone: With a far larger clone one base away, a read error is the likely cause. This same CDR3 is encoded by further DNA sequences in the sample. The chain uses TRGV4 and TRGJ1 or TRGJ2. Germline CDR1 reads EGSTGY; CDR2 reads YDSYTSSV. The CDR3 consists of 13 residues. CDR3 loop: CATWDYGEDKKLF. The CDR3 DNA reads TGTGCCACCTGGGATTACGGCGAAGATAAAAAACTCTTT.

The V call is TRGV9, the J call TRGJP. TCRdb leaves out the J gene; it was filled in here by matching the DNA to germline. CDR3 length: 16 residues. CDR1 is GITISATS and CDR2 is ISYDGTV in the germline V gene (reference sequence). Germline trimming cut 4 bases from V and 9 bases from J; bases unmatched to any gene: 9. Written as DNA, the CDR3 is TGTGCCTTGTGGGACCTGAGGGGGTTGGGCAAAAAAATCAAGGTATTT. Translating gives CALWDLRGLGKKIKVF.

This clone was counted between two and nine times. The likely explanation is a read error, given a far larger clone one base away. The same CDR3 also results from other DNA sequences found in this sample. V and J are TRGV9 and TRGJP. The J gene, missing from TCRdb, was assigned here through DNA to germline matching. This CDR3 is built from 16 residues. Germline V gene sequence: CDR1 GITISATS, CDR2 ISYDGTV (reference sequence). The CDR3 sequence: CALWEAKELGKKIKVF. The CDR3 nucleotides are TGTGCCTTATGGGAGGCCAAAGAGTTGGGCAAAAAAATCAAGGTATTT.

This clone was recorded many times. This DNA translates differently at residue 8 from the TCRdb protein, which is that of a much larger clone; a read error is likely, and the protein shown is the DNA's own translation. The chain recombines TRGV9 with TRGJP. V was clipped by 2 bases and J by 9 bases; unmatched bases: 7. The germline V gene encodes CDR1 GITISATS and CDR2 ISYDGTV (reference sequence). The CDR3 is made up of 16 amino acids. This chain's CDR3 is CALWEAKGLGKKIKVF. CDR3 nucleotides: TGTGCCTTGTGGGAGGCCAAAGGGTTGGGCAAAAAAATCAAGGTATTT.

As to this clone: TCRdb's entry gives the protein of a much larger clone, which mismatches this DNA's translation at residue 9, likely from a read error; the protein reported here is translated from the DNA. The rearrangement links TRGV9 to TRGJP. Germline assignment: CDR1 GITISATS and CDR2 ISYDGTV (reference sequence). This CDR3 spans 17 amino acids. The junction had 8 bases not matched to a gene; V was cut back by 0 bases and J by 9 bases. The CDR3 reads CALWEVHKGLGKKIKVF. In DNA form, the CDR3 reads TGTGCCTTGTGGGAGGTGCATAAAGGGTTGGGCAAAAAAATCAAGGTATTT.

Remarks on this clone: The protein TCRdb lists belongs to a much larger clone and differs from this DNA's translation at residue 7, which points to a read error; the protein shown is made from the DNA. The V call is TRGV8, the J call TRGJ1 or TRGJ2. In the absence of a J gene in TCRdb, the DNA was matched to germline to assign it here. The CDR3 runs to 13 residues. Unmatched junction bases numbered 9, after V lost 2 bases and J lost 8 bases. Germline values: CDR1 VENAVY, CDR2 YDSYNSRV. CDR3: CATWDKAGHKKLF. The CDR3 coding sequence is TGTGCCACCTGGGATAAGGCTGGACATAAGAAACTCTTT.

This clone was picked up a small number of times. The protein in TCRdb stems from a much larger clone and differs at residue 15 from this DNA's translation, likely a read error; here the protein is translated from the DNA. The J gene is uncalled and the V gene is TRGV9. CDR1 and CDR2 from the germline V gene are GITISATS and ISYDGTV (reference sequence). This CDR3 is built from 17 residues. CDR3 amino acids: CALWEVLGELGKKIEVF. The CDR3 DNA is TGTGCCTTGTGGGAGGTGCTGGGAGAGTTGGGCAAAAAAATCGAGGTATTT.

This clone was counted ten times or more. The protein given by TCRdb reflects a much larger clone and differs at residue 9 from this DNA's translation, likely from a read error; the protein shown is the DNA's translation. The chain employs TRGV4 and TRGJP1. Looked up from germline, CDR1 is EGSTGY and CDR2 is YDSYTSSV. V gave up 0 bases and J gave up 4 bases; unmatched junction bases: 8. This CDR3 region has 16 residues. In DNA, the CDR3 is TGTGCCACCTGGGATGGGTTCCATCGCACTGGTTGGTTCAAGATATTT. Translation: CATWDGFHRTGWFKIF.